This paragraph covers one T cell receptor beta chain sequence. Its antigen is not known. This entry belongs to a study of cytomegalovirus exposure and HLA in healthy donors. Study-level findings and limits: Serostatus for CMV was the only available immune exposure information.

Trimming took off 3 bases at V and 0 bases at J, with 9 bases between the two ends. This CDR3 has 15 residues. CDR1 SGHTA and CDR2 FQGNSA come from the germline V gene. A multiplex PCR was run with 60 Vbeta primers and 13 Jbeta primers. Repertoires were generated with immunoSEQ multiplex PCR, while TCRdb's copy carries only in-frame clones and drops some. The sample includes 200,000 to 250,000 clones, about three quarters of them seen just once. The V gene is TRBV7-2, the J gene TRBJ2-1, with D possibly matching TRBD2 (6 bases). What was sequenced was PBMCs. The sequence came from a woman in her fifties or sixties in good health and CMV-seropositive. CDR3 nucleotide sequence: TGTGCCAGCAGCTTGGGTAGCGGCTCCTACAATGAGCAGTTCTTC. This translates into CASSLGSGSYNEQFF.